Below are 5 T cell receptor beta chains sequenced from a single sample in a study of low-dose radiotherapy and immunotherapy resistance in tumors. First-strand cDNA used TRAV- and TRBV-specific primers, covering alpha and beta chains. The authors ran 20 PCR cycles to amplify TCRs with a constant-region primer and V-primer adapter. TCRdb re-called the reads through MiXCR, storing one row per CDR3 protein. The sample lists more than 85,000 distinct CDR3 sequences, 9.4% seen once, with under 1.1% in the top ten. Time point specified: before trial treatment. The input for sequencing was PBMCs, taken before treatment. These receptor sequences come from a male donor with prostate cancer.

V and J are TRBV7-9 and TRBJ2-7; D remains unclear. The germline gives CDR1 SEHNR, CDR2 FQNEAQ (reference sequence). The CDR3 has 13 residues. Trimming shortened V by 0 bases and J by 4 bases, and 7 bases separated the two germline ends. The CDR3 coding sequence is TGTGCCAGCAGCTTAGCCGGGTGTTACGAGCAGTACTTC. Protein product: CASSLAGCYEQYF.

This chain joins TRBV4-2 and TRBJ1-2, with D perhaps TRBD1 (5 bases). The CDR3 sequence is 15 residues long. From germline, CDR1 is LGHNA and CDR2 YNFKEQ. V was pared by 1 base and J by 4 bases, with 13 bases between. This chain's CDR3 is CASSQVRGGTYGYTF. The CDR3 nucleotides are TGTGCCAGCAGCCAAGTGCGGGGAGGGACCTATGGCTACACCTTC.

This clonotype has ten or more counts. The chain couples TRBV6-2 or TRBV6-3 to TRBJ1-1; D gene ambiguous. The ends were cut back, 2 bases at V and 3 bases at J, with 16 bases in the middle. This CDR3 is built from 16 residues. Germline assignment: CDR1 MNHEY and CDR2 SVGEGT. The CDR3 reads CASSYLLGNIDTEAFF. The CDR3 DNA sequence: TGTGCCAGCAGTTACCTGTTGGGTAACATTGACACTGAAGCTTTCTTT.

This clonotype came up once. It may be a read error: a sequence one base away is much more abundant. CDR3 sequence reads: CASSLLDSSYEQYF. DNA of the CDR3: TGTGCCAGCAGTTTACTTGACAGCTCCTACGAGCAGTACTTC. The chain couples TRBV27 to TRBJ2-7; D might be TRBD1 (5 bases). This CDR3 spans 14 amino acids. Germline V CDR1 and CDR2: MNHEY, SMNVEV (reference sequence). V lost 2 bases and J 0 bases, leaving 8 bases between the germline ends.

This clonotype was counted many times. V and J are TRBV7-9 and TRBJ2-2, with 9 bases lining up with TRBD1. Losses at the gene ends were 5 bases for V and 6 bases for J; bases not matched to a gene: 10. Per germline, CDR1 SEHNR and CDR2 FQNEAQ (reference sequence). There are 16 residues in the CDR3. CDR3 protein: CASSTDRDRESGELFF. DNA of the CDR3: TGTGCCAGCAGCACGGACCGGGACAGGGAGTCCGGGGAGCTGTTTTTT.